These T cell receptor beta chains were read from a single sample in a study of regulatory T cells in long-lasting Graves disease. In TCRdb, the multiplex PCR reads were re-called with MiXCR into one record per CDR3 protein. The top ten clones hold roughly 15% of a sample with 250,000 to 300,000 distinct CDR3 sequences, under 20% of them seen once. These same records also appear under a second study, on T cells in Graves' hyperthyroidism and ophthalmopathy.

The starting material was peripheral blood mononuclear cells (PBMCs), obtained at new diagnosis, from a patient treated with antithyroid drugs. Receptor source: a woman younger than 45 with Graves disease. CDR3s include the opening cysteine and the closing phenylalanine or tryptophan. Each record gives: CDR3 protein, V gene, J gene, D gene. The D gene is left open where the match is weak.

CDR3: CASTNLWGGNQPQHF
V: TRBV28
J: TRBJ1-5
D: NA

CDR3: CASSVAETGNTEAFF
V: TRBV9
J: TRBJ1-1
D: NA

CDR3: CASSPLDSLNTEAFF
V: TRBV7-2
J: TRBJ1-1
D: NA

CDR3: CSARQGGGYTF
V: TRBV20-1
J: TRBJ1-2
D: NA

CDR3: CAISWGANTEAFF
V: TRBV10-3
J: TRBJ1-1
D: NA

CDR3: CASSKQGINEQYF
V: TRBV5-6
J: TRBJ2-7
D: NA

CDR3: CASSFLVEGEQFF
V: TRBV7-9
J: TRBJ2-1
D: NA

CDR3: CASSEDSEGGDTGELFF
V: TRBV2
J: TRBJ2-2
D: TRBD1

CDR3: CSATALSSYNEQFF
V: TRBV20-1
J: TRBJ2-1
D: NA

CDR3: CASSQDHAGDGHSPLHF
V: TRBV4-1
J: TRBJ1-6
D: NA

CDR3: CASSQDDTSGWTQYF
V: TRBV4-1
J: TRBJ2-5
D: NA

CDR3: CASSLKSPWTYEQYF
V: TRBV11-2
J: TRBJ2-7
D: NA

CDR3: CATTRSGTGGGKLFF
V: TRBV6-1
J: TRBJ1-4
D: TRBD1

CDR3: CSARSGTANNQPQHF
V: TRBV20-1
J: TRBJ1-5
D: NA

CDR3: CASSQAKQGPQETQYF
V: TRBV27
J: TRBJ2-5
D: NA

CDR3: CASTPGGTNYGYTF
V: TRBV5-6
J: TRBJ1-2
D: NA

CDR3: CASSEQGIGQPQHF
V: TRBV6-4
J: TRBJ1-5
D: NA

CDR3: CASSVSPNQETQYF
V: TRBV9
J: TRBJ2-5
D: NA

CDR3: CAGLDSNTGELFF
V: TRBV6-1
J: TRBJ2-2
D: NA

CDR3: CASSRGQGGTEAFF
V: TRBV4-1
J: TRBJ1-1
D: TRBD1

CDR3: CASTQGGRGTGELFF
V: TRBV12-3/TRBV12-4
J: TRBJ2-2
D: NA

CDR3: CASSLEYRGTEAFF
V: TRBV5-5
J: TRBJ1-1
D: TRBD1